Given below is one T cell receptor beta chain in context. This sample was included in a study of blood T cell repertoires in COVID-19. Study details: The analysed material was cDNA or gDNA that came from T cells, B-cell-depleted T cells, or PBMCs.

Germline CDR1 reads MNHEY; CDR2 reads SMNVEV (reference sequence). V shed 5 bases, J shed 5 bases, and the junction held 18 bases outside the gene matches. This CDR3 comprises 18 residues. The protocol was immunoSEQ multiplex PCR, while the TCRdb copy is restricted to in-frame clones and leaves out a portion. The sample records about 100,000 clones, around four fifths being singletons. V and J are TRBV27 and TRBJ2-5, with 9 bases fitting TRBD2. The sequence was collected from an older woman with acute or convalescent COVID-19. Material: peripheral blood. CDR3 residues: CASSRSRGRGGYSETQYF. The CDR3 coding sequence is TGTGCCAGCAGTCGCTCTCGGGGGCGGGGGGGCTATAGCGAGACCCAGTACTTC.